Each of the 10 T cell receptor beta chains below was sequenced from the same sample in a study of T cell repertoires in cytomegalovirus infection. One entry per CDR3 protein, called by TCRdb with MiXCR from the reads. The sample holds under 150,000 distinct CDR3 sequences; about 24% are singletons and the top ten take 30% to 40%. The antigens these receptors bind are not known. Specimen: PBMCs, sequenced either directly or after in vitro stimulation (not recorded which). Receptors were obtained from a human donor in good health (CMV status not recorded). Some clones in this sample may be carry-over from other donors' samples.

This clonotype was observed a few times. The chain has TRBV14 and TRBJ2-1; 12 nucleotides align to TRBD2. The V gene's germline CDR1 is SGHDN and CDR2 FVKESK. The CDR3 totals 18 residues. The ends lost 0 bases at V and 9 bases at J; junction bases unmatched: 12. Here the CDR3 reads CASSQERWLAGGFGEQFF. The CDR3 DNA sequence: TGTGCCAGCAGCCAAGAACGATGGCTAGCGGGAGGGTTTGGTGAGCAGTTCTTC.

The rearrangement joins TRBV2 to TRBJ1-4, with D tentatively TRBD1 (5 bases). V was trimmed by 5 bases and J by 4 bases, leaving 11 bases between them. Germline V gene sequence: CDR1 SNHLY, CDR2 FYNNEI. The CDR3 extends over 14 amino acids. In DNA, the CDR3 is TGTGCCAGCAGTATGACAGTCTATAATGAAAAACTGTTTTTT. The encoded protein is CASSMTVYNEKLFF.

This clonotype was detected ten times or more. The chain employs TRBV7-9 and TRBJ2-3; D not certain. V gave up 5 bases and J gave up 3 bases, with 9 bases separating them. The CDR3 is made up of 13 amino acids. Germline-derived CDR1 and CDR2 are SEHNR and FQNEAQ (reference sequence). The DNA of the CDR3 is TGTGCCAGCAGCGTCGTTGGGACAGATACGCAGTATTTT. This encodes CASSVVGTDTQYF.

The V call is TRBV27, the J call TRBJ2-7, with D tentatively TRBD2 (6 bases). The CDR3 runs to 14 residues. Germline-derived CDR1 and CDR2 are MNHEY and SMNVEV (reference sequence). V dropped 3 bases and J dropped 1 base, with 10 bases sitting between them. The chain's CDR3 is CASSFGGPSYEQYF. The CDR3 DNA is TGTGCCAGCAGTTTTGGAGGGCCGTCCTACGAGCAGTACTTC.

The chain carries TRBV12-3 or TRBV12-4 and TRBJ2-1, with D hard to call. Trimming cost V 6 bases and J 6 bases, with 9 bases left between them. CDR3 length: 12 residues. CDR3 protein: CASSNLLNEQFF. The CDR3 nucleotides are TGTGCCAGCAGCAACCTCCTCAATGAGCAGTTCTTC.

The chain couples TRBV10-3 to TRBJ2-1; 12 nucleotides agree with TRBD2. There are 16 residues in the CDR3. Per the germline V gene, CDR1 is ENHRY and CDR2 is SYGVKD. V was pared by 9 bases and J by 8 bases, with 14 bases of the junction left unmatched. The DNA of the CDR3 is TGTGCCATTCGGCGTCCCGGGACTAGCGGGCAGGATGAGCAGTTCTTC. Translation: CAIRRPGTSGQDEQFF.

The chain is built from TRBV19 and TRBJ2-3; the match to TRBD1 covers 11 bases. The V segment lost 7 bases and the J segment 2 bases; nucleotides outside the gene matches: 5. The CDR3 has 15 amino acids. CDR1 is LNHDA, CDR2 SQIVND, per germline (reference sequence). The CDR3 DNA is TGTGCCAGTATGAGGGACAGGGGGGCCACAGATACGCAGTATTTT. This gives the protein CASMRDRGATDTQYF.

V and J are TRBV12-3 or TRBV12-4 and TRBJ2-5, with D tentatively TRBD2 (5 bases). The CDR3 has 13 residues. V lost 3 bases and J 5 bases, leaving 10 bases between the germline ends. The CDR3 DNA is TGTGCCAGCAGTTTTGGGTCGGGGGAGACCCAGTACTTC. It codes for CASSFGSGETQYF.

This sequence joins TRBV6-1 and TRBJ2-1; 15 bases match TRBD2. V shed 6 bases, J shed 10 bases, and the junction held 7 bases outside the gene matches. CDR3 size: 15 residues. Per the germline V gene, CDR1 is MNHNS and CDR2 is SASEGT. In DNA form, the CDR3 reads TGTGCCAGCAGAACACGGACTAGCGGGAGGGGGGAGCAGTTCTTC. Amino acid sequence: CASRTRTSGRGEQFF.

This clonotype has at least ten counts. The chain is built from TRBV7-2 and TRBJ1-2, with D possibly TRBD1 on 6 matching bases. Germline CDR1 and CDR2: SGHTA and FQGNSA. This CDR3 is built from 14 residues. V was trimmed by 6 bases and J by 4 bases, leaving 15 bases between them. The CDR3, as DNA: TGTGCCAGCAGGCCTACAGGGATTAGCTATGGCTACACCTTC. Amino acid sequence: CASRPTGISYGYTF.